This TCR beta chain was sequenced for a study of blood T cell repertoires in COVID-19. The protocol was immunoSEQ multiplex PCR, while the TCRdb copy is restricted to in-frame clones and leaves out a portion. The repertoire includes 200,000 or so clones, 83% of them detected once, and approximately 5% sits in the top ten. The cohort comprised adults aged about 18 to 100 years residing in 24 US areas. Cohort assignment relied on participant-reported clinical history. V dropped 4 bases and J dropped 4; count of bases not matched to a gene: 2. Germline V gene sequence: CDR1 SNHLY, CDR2 FYNNEI. The CDR3 runs to 13 residues.

The chain is built from TRBV2 and TRBJ2-5; 8 bases fit TRBD1. The specimen sequenced was PBMCs or T cells enriched from blood (not recorded which). The TCR originated in a woman aged 45-59 years who had been exposed to COVID-19. The CDR3 bases are TGTGCCAGCAGTGGGGACAGGATAGAGACCCAGTACTTC. This gives the protein CASSGDRIETQYF.